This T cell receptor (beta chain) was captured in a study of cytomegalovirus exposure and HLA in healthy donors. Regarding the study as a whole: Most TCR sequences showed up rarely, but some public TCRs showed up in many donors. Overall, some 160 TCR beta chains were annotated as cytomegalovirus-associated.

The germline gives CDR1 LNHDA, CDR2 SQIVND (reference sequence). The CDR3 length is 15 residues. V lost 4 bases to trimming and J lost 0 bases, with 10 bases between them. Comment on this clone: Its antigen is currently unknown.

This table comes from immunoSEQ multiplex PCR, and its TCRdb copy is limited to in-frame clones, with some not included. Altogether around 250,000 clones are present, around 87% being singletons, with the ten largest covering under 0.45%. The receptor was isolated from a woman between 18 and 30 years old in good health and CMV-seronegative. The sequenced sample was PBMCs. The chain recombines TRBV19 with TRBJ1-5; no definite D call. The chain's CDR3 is CASSRGSYSNQPQHF. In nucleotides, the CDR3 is TGTGCCAGTAGTAGAGGGAGTTATAGCAATCAGCCCCAGCATTTT.